The next 27 T cell receptor beta chains were all read from a single sample in a study of OX40 agonist ivuxolimab in advanced cancers. Profiled with immunoSEQ multiplex PCR; TCRdb holds only in-frame clones, not every one. Here the sample spans 20,000 to 25,000 clones, roughly 90% being singletons. The specimen was CD4+ or CD8+ T cells sorted from blood, collected in a trial of the OX40 agonist ivuxolimab. The receptors stem from an adult with an advanced solid tumor such as melanoma, head and neck, liver or kidney cancer.

V and J are TRBV6-5 and TRBJ1-1; 11 bases match TRBD1. Germline CDR1 is MNHEY and CDR2 is SVGAGI. V was clipped by 3 bases and J by 6 bases; unmatched bases: 6. This CDR3 has 15 amino acids. DNA for the CDR3: TGTGCCAGCAGTTATTCGGACAGGGGGCGAGCTGAAGCTTTCTTT. This translates into CASSYSDRGRAEAFF.

Here the CDR3 DNA reads TGTGCCAGCAGGTGGGACAGTAATGAAAAACTGTTTTTT. Translating it yields CASRWDSNEKLFF. The chain carries TRBV6-6 and TRBJ1-4; 7 positions agree with TRBD1. Germline CDR1 MNHNY, CDR2 SVGAGI (reference sequence). V trimming: 6 bases; J trimming: 4 bases; junction bases outside the gene matches: 2. This CDR3 comprises 13 residues.

CDR3 loop: CASSLGITGSTYEQYF. The CDR3 region has the DNA TGTGCCAGCAGTCTAGGGATTACAGGTTCCACCTACGAGCAGTACTTC. This sequence joins TRBV27 and TRBJ2-7; D might be TRBD1 (5 bases). Deletions cut 5 bases from V and 2 bases from J, with 19 bases between. Germline V gene lookup returns CDR1 MNHEY and CDR2 SMNVEV (reference sequence). This CDR3 comprises 16 residues.

This chain uses TRBV18 with TRBJ2-4, with a possible D match to TRBD1 (6 bases). The CDR3 loop spans 14 amino acids. The V gene lost 2 bases and the J gene lost 4 bases, with 9 bases spanning the gap. In germline, CDR1 is KGHSH, CDR2 LQKENI. The CDR3 region has the DNA TGTGCCAGCTCACCATCCACAGGGAAAAACATTCAGTACTTC. It specifies CASSPSTGKNIQYF.

This sequence joins TRBV6-5 and TRBJ1-2, with D tentatively TRBD1 (5 bases). The CDR3 totals 14 residues. Germline V lookup: CDR1 MNHEY, CDR2 SVGAGI. The V and J ends lost 2 bases and 2 bases respectively, with 9 bases between them. CDR3 DNA sequence: TGTGCCAGCAGTTACAGGGGAGTCAACTATGGCTACACCTTC. Translating it yields CASSYRGVNYGYTF.

CDR3 nucleotide sequence: TGTGCCAGCAGCTTGGGTGTCAGTGTCTATGGCTACACCTTC. As protein: CASSLGVSVYGYTF. V gene TRBV5-8 combines with J gene TRBJ1-2; D call uncertain. This CDR3 has 14 amino acids. V lost 0 bases and J lost 4, with 10 bases in between. Germline V gene sequence: CDR1 SGHTS, CDR2 YDEGEE.

The V and J genes are TRBV27 and TRBJ2-5; D possibly corresponds to TRBD1 (5 bases). The CDR3 covers 15 residues. Germline assignment: CDR1 MNHEY and CDR2 SMNVEV (reference sequence). The germline V and J ends were trimmed by 1 base and 1 base, with 10 bases remaining between them. The CDR3 DNA sequence: TGTGCCAGCAGTTTATTTGCAGGGCTCCAAGAGACCCAGTACTTC. Its translation is CASSLFAGLQETQYF.

This sequence joins TRBV7-9 and TRBJ2-5; D possibly uses TRBD1 or TRBD2 (5 bases each). The CDR3 is 14 amino acids. The germline CDR1 and CDR2 sequences are SEHNR and FQNEAQ (reference sequence). V lost 2 bases, J lost 1 base, and 8 bases lay in between. The CDR3 DNA follows: TGTGCCAGCAGCTTAAGAGGGACCCAAGAGACCCAGTACTTC. Its translation: CASSLRGTQETQYF.

The V call is TRBV11-2, the J call TRBJ1-1; 8 bases are shared with TRBD1. The CDR3 is made up of 19 amino acids. CDR1 SGHAT and CDR2 FQNNGV come from the germline V gene. V dropped 1 base and J dropped 6; count of bases not matched to a gene: 19. The CDR3 spells CASSLGRGQGLKRRAEAFF. The CDR3 DNA is TGTGCCAGCAGCTTAGGCAGGGGGCAGGGTTTGAAGAGGAGGGCTGAAGCTTTCTTT.

The CDR3, as DNA: TGTGCCAGCAGTTACTCGAATAGGGTTTACGAGCAGTACTTC. Its protein is CASSYSNRVYEQYF. The rearrangement joins TRBV6-5 to TRBJ2-7; D gene unclear. The germline V and J ends were trimmed by 0 bases and 4 bases, with 10 bases remaining between them. This CDR3 is 14 amino acids long. Germline CDR1 is MNHEY and CDR2 is SVGAGI.

The chain has TRBV5-1 and TRBJ2-1; D is unclear. The ends were cut back, 4 bases at V and 9 bases at J, with 11 bases in the middle. The CDR3 is 12 amino acids. Germline V gives CDR1 SGHRS, CDR2 YFSETQ. CDR3 nucleotides: TGCGCCAGCAGCGCGTGGATTGGTGAGCAGTTCTTC. It translates to CASSAWIGEQFF.

The chain has TRBV4-3 and TRBJ1-4; D might be TRBD1 (5 bases). The CDR3 extends over 14 amino acids. Trimming left V 1 base short and J 5 bases short, with 8 bases between. Germline CDR1 reads LGHNA; CDR2 reads YSLEER. CDR3 sequence: CASSQGGANEKLFF. In DNA, the CDR3 is TGCGCCAGCAGCCAAGGCGGGGCCAATGAAAAACTGTTTTTT.

The table lists this clone with a count of one. This rearrangement joins TRBV7-3 to TRBJ2-3; possible D gene TRBD2, 5 bases. This CDR3 has 15 residues. V lost 4 bases and J lost 3, with 14 bases in between. CDR1 is SGHTA, CDR2 FQGTGA, per germline. DNA of the CDR3: TGTGCCAGCAGCTCCGGAGCGGCCCCTACAGATACGCAGTATTTT. This sequence encodes CASSSGAAPTDTQYF.

The CDR3 DNA is TGCGCCAGCAGCTCAAACAGGGGATTGACTAGCACAGATACGCAGTATTTT. This codes for CASSSNRGLTSTDTQYF. This chain uses TRBV5-1 with TRBJ2-3, with 7 bases fitting TRBD1. The V segment lost 3 bases and the J segment 0 bases; nucleotides outside the gene matches: 10. The length of the CDR3 is 17 residues. Germline V lookup: CDR1 SGHRS, CDR2 YFSETQ.

This chain connects TRBV7-8 to TRBJ2-3, with 7 nucleotides matching TRBD1. The CDR3 is 15 residues long. The junction had 9 bases not matched to a gene; V was cut back by 8 bases and J by 1 base. Germline V gene sequence: CDR1 SGHVS, CDR2 FQNEAQ. DNA of the CDR3: TGTGCCAGCGGGGGTTCCGGGACAGGCACAGATACGCAGTATTTT. Residues: CASGGSGTGTDTQYF.

V is TRBV4-3 and J is TRBJ2-2; TRBD1 agrees at 12 bases. There are 16 residues in the CDR3. The germline gives CDR1 LGHNA, CDR2 YSLEER. Trimming removed 3 bases from V and 9 bases from J; junction bases left unmatched: 8. The CDR3 DNA follows: TGCGCCAGCAGCCAGGGACAGGGGGCAGTTGTTCGGGAGCTGTTTTTT. Protein product: CASSQGQGAVVRELFF.

V gene TRBV11-3 combines with J gene TRBJ2-1; 15 bases match TRBD2. Germline-derived CDR1 and CDR2 are SGHNT and YENEEA. The CDR3 totals 19 residues. The V and J ends lost 6 bases and 5 bases, in that order; junction bases with no gene match: 14. CDR3 in amino acids: CASSPSHPGLAGGNNEQFF. The CDR3 DNA follows: TGTGCCAGCAGTCCATCGCATCCGGGACTAGCGGGAGGTAACAATGAGCAGTTCTTC.

The V call is TRBV5-8, the J call TRBJ2-5, with a weak D call TRBD1 (6 bases). Trimming pared 1 base from V and 5 bases from J, leaving 21 bases between. Germline CDR1 SGHTS, CDR2 YDEGEE. The CDR3 spans 17 residues. CDR3 region: CASSLWLQGKILETQYF. CDR3 nucleotides: TGTGCCAGCAGCTTGTGGCTCCAGGGGAAAATATTGGAGACCCAGTACTTC.

This chain connects TRBV29-1 to TRBJ2-3; 9 bases align to TRBD2. The CDR3 runs 14 residues. CDR1 is SQVTM and CDR2 is ANQGSEA in the germline V gene. V lost 7 bases and J lost 0; bases outside the gene matches: 5. CDR3 region: CSAPAGGSTDTQYF. DNA of the CDR3: TGCAGCGCTCCAGCGGGGGGAAGCACAGATACGCAGTATTTT.

Note on this clone: Other DNA sequences of this sample code for an identical CDR3. The V and J genes are TRBV19 and TRBJ2-7; 11 bases match TRBD2. CDR3 length equals 19 residues. CDR1 and CDR2 (germline): LNHDA, SQIVND (reference sequence). V shed 5 bases and J 0 bases; nucleotides not matched to a gene: 15. The CDR3 is CASSVQGTSGRLYSYEQYF. For the CDR3, the DNA is TGTGCCAGTAGTGTCCAGGGGACTAGCGGACGCCTTTACTCCTACGAGCAGTACTTC. Combining the CDR3 with reference TRBV19 and TRBJ2-7 gives the whole variable domain DGGITQSPKYLFRKEGQNVTLSCEQNLNHDAMYWYRQDPGQGLRLIYYSQIVNDFQKGDIAEGYSVSREKKESFPLTVTSAQKNPTAFYLCASSVQGTSGRLYSYEQYFGPGTRLTVT.

The gene calls are TRBV7-4 and TRBJ2-1, with D hard to call. Trimming took off 5 bases at V and 3 bases at J, with 14 bases between the two ends. The CDR3 length is 15 residues. Germline lookup yields CDR1 SGHVT and CDR2 SQSDAQ. The CDR3 bases are TGTGCCAGCAGCGTCGCCGGGCCCGACTACAATGAGCAGTTCTTC. It yields the protein CASSVAGPDYNEQFF.

The V call is TRBV21-1, the J call TRBJ2-5; the D call TRBD2 from the table was never checked on the DNA. TRBV21-1 is assigned pseudogene status. This CDR3 comprises 16 residues. The CDR3 here is CASSLLLGWRAQTQYF. CDR3 bases: TGTGCCAGCAGCCTCCTCTTGGGTTGGAGGGCCCAGACCCAGTACTTC.

The chain links TRBV6-1 to TRBJ2-2; D is unclear. V was shortened by 2 bases and J by 6 bases, with 13 bases between the two germline ends. Germline V gene sequence: CDR1 MNHNS, CDR2 SASEGT. This CDR3 has 15 amino acids. CDR3 amino acids: CASSERPAYPGELFF. DNA of the CDR3: TGTGCCAGCAGTGAAAGGCCGGCCTATCCCGGGGAGCTGTTTTTT.

This sequence joins TRBV27 and TRBJ2-1; 11 bases are shared with TRBD2. Germline V CDR1 and CDR2: MNHEY, SMNVEV (reference sequence). The CDR3 is 18 amino acids. The V and J ends lost 0 bases and 8 bases, in that order; junction bases with no gene match: 12. DNA for the CDR3: TGTGCCAGCAGTTTATCCTACCCAGCTAGCGGGAGGTTCGATGAGCAGTTCTTC. Its translation: CASSLSYPASGRFDEQFF.

This clone was seen only a few times. This chain links TRBV4-1 with TRBJ2-1; D uncertain. This CDR3 region has 13 residues. The germline V gene encodes CDR1 MGHRA and CDR2 YSYEKL. V shed 5 bases and J shed 8 bases, with 13 bases lying between them. The CDR3 coding sequence is TGCGCCAGCAGCGAGATCCCGACATATGAGCAGTTCTTC. This gives the protein CASSEIPTYEQFF.

The chain uses TRBV13 and TRBJ2-2, with unresolved D. The CDR3 is 13 residues long. Germline V gene sequence: CDR1 PRHDT, CDR2 FYEKMQ (reference sequence). V was pared by 5 bases and J by 0 bases, with 4 bases between. The CDR3 spells CASSISNTGELFF. In nucleotides, the CDR3 is TGTGCCAGCAGCATCTCGAACACCGGGGAGCTGTTTTTT.

A word on this clone: Different DNA sequences within this sample yield the same CDR3. The chain has TRBV5-1 and TRBJ2-7; TRBD1 aligns across 10 bases. Germline V gives CDR1 SGHRS, CDR2 YFSETQ. The V and J ends lost 3 bases and 2 bases, in that order; junction bases with no gene match: 11. The CDR3 is 17 residues long. CDR3 bases: TGCGCCAGCAGCTCAGACTGGACAGGGGGAAGAACCTACGAGCAGTACTTC. Protein: CASSSDWTGGRTYEQYF.